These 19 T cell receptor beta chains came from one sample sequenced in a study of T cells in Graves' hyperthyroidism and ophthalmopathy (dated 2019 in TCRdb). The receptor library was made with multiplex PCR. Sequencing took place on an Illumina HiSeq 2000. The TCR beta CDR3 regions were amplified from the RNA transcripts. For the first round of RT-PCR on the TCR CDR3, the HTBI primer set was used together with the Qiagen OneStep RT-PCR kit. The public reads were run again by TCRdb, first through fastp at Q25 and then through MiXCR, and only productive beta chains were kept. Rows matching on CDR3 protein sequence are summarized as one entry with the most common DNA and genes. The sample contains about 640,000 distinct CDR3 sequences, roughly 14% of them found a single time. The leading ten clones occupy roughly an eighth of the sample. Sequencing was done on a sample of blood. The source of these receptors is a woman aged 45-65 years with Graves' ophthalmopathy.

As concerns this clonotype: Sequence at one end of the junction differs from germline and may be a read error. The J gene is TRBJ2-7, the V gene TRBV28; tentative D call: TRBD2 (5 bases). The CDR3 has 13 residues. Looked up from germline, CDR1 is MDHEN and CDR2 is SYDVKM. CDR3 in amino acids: CASRAGLTYEQCF. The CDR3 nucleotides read TGTGCCAGCCGGGCGGGTCTCACCTACGAGCAGTGCTTC.

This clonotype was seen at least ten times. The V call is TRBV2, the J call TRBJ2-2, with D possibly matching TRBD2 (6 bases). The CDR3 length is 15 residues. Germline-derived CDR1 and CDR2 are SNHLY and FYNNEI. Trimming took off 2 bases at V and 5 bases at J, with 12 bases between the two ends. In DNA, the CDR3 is TGTGCCAGCAGTGAAACCGGGAGAGGTACCGGGGAGCTGTTTTTT. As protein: CASSETGRGTGELFF.

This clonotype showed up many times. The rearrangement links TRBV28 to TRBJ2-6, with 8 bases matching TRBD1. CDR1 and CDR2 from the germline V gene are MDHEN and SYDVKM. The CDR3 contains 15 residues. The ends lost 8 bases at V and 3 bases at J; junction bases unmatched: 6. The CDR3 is CASDRGGLGANVLTF. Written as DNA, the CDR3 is TGTGCCAGCGACAGGGGAGGTCTTGGGGCCAACGTCCTGACTTTC.

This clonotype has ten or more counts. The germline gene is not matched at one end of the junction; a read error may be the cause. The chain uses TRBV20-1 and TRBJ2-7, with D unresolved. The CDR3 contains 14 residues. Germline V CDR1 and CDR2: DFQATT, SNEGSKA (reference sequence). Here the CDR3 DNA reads TGCAGTGCCAGAGATCCCGGCATTGGGATTGAGCAGTACTTC. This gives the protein CSARDPGIGIEQYF.

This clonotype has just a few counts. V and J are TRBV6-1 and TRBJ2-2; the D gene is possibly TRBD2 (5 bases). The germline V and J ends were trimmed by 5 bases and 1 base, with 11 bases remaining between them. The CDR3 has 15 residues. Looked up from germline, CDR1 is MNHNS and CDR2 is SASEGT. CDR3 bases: TGTGCCAGCAGTAAAGGACTGGGGAACACCGGGGAGCTGTTTTTT. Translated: CASSKGLGNTGELFF.

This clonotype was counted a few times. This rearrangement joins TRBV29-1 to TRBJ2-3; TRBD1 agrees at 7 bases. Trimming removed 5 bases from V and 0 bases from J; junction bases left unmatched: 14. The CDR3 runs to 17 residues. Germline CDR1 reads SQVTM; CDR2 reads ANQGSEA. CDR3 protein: CSVPGQDLYLSTDTQYF. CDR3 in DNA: TGCAGCGTTCCCGGACAGGATTTGTACCTGAGCACAGATACGCAGTATTTT.

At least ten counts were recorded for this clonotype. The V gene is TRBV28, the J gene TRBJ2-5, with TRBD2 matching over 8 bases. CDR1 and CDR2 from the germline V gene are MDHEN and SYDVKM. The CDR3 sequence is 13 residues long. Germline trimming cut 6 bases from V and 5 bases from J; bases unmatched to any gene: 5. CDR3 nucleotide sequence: TGTGCCAGCAGCATTAGCGGGATGGAGACCCAGTACTTC. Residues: CASSISGMETQYF.

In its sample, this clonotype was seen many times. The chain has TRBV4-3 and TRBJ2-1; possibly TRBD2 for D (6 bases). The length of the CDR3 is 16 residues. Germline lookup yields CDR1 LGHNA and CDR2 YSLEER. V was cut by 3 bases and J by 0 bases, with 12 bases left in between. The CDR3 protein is CASSQGSGRSYNEQFF. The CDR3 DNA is TGCGCCAGCAGCCAGGGTAGCGGACGCTCCTACAATGAGCAGTTCTTC.

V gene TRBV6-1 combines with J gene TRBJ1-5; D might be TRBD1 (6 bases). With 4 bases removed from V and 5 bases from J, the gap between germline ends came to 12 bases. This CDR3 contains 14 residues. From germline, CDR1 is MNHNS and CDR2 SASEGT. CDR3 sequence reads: CASSGQGPHQPQHF. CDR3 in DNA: TGTGCCAGCAGTGGCCAGGGGCCGCATCAGCCCCAGCATTTT.

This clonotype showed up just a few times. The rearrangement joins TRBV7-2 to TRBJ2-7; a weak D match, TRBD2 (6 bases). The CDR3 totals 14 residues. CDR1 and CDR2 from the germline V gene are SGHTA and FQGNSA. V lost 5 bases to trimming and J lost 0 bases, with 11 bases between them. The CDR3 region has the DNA TGTGCCAGCAGCAGGGACGGGAGCTCCTACGAGCAGTACTTC. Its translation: CASSRDGSSYEQYF.

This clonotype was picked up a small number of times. The CDR3 bases are TGTGCCAGCAGCTTTTACCAGCGGGAGGGGAATGAGCAGTTCTTC. Amino acid sequence: CASSFYQREGNEQFF. The chain is built from TRBV7-9 and TRBJ2-1; 10 nucleotides match TRBD2. Germline V CDR1 and CDR2: SEHNR, FQNEAQ (reference sequence). J was trimmed by 7 bases and V by 3 bases; bases with no gene match: 6. CDR3 length: 15 amino acids.

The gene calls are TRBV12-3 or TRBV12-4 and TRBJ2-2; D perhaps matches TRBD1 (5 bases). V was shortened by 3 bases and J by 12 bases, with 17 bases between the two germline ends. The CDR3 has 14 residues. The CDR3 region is CASSFLTPPGKLFF. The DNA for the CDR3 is TGTGCCAGCAGTTTTTTGACTCCCCCAGGGAAGCTGTTTTTT.

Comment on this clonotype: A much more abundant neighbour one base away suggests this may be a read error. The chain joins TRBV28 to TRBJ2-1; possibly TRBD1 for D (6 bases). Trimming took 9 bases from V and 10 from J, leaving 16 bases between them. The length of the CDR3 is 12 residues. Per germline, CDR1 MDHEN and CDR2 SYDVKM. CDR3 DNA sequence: TGTGCCAGTAGGACAGAACCCTACGAGCAGTTCTTC. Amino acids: CASRTEPYEQFF.

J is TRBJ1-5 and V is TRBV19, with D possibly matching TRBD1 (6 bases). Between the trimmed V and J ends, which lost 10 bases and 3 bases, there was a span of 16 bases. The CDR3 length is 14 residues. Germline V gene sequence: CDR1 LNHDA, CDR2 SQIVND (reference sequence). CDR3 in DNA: TGTGCCACCCTCCCCAGGGGAGCCAATCAGCCCCAGCATTTT. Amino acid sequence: CATLPRGANQPQHF.

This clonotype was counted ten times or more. CDR3: CASSLRAGVVGDEQFF. The CDR3 DNA follows: TGTGCCAGCAGCTTACGGGCGGGAGTAGTGGGCGATGAGCAGTTCTTC. This sequence joins TRBV7-3 and TRBJ2-1; 7 positions match TRBD2. J gave up 8 bases and V 2 bases, and 12 bases lay outside the gene matches. Germline CDR1 SGHTA, CDR2 FQGTGA. This CDR3 has 16 amino acids.

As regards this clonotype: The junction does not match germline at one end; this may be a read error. The CDR3 sequence is CASSLRAGLDYEQYF. The DNA for the CDR3 is TGTGCTAGCAGCTTAAGAGCGGGATTAGACTACGAGCAGTACTTC. The V and J genes are TRBV7-7 and TRBJ2-7, with 7 bases matching TRBD2. The CDR3 extends over 15 amino acids. The germline CDR1 and CDR2 sequences are SSHAT and FNYEAQ (reference sequence). Together with reference TRBV7-7 and TRBJ2-7, the CDR3 gives the full variable domain: GAGVSQSPRYKVTKRGQDVTLRCDPISSHATLYWYQQALGQGPEFLTYFNYEAQPDKSGLPSDRFSAERPEGSISTLTIQRTEQRDSAMYRCASSLRAGLDYEQYFGPGTRLTVT.

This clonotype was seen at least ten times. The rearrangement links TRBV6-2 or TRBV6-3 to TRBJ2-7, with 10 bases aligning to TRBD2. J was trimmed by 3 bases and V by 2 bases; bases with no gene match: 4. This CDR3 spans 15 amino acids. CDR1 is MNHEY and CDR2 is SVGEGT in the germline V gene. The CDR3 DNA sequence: TGTGCCAGCAGTTACGGGACTAGCGATTACTACGAGCAGTACTTC. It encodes CASSYGTSDYYEQYF.

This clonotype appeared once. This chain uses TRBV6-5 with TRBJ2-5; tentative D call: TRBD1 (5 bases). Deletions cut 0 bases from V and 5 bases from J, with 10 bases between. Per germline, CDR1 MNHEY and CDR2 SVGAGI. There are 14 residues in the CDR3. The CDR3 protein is CASSYSRPGETQYF. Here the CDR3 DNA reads TGTGCCAGCAGTTACTCGAGGCCAGGGGAGACCCAGTACTTC.

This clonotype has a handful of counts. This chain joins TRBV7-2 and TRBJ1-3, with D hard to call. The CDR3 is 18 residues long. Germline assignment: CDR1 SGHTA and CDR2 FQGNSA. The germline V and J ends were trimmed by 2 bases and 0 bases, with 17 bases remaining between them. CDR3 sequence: CASSLKNLNSLSGNTIYF. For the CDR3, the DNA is TGTGCCAGCAGCTTAAAAAATCTTAACAGCCTCTCTGGAAACACCATATATTTT.